This T cell receptor beta chain appears in the sequencing data of a study of T-cell memory formation after mild COVID-19. Across the whole study: Largely, the TCR clusters proved donor specific. General study points: That cross-reactive memory joined was suggested by some responding clones appearing in pre-infection memory.

Trimming shortened V by 3 bases and J by 0 bases, and 15 bases separated the two germline ends. The CDR3 length is 17 residues. Looked up from germline, CDR1 is SGDLS and CDR2 is YYNGEE. About this clonotype: What it binds is unknown.

A 5'RACE reaction primed in the constant segment made cDNA libraries of TCR alpha and TCR beta, and these carried sample barcodes and UMIs. One entry per CDR3 protein, called by TCRdb with MiXCR from the 5' RACE reads. Among hundreds of thousands of distinct CDR3 sequences listed, roughly 21% were seen once. This chain uses TRBV9 with TRBJ1-4, with D maybe TRBD1 (5 bases). Sequencing was performed on PBMCs or a T cell subset sorted from them (not recorded which). This receptor was identified in an adult woman who had mild COVID-19 (a few samples of this study predate the infection). Cell type and time point are not known. The DNA of the CDR3 is TGTGCCAGCAGCGCGGGGCAGGGTGGAGCAACTAATGAAAAACTGTTTTTT. The encoded protein is CASSAGQGGATNEKLFF.